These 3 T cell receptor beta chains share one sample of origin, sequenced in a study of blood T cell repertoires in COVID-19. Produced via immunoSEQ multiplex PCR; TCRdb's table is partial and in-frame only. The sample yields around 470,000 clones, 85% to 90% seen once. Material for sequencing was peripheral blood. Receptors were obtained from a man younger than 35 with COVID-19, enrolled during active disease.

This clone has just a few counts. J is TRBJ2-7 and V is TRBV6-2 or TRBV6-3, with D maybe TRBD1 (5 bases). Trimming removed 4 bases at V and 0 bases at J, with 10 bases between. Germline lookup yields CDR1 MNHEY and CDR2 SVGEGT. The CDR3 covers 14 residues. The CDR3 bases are TGTGCCAGCAGTTTTGGCACAGGCTCCTACGAGCAGTACTTC. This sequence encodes CASSFGTGSYEQYF.

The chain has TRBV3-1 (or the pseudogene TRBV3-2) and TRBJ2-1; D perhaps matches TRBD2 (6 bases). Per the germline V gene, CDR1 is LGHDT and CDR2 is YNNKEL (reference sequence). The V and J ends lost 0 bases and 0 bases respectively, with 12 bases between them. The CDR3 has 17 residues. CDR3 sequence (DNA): TGTGCCAGCAGCCAAGAACTGCAGGGAGGCTCCTACAATGAGCAGTTCTTC. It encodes CASSQELQGGSYNEQFF.

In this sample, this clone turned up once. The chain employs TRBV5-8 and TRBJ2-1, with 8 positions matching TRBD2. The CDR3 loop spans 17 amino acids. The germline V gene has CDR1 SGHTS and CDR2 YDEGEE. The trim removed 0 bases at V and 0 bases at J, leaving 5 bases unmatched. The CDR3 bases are TGTGCCAGCAGCTTGGGACTAGCGCGGAGCTCCTACAATGAGCAGTTCTTC. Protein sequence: CASSLGLARSSYNEQFF.